This entry lists 24 T cell receptor beta chains sequenced from one sample in a study of blood T cell repertoires in COVID-19. Sequencing was performed with immunoSEQ multiplex PCR; in TCRdb, only in-frame clones are kept and a portion is missing. The profile shows some 140,000 clones, about four fifths of them singletons. The sample consisted of peripheral blood. These receptors originate from a woman aged 55 to 70 with acute or convalescent COVID-19.

V gene TRBV7-3 combines with J gene TRBJ2-1; 7 nucleotides match TRBD2. The CDR3 has 14 amino acids. J was trimmed by 8 bases and V by 6 bases; bases with no gene match: 10. Germline CDR1 reads SGHTA; CDR2 reads FQGTGA. The CDR3 DNA follows: TGTGCCAGCAGTGCGGGGGTGGGACGCTATGAGCAGTTCTTC. Translation gives CASSAGVGRYEQFF.

This chain connects TRBV10-3 to TRBJ2-1, with 8 bases aligning to TRBD2. The germline gives CDR1 ENHRY, CDR2 SYGVKD. After removal of 7 bases from V and 6 bases from J, the junction contained 20 bases not matched to a gene. The CDR3 is made up of 18 amino acids. The CDR3 DNA follows: TGTGCCATCAAAAGTAAGGAACCGGGACTAGGAGAGGGCAATGAGCAGTTCTTC. Its translation: CAIKSKEPGLGEGNEQFF.

The chain combines TRBV3-1 (or the pseudogene TRBV3-2) with TRBJ2-3; D possibly corresponds to TRBD2 (5 bases). CDR3 size: 14 residues. Between the trimmed V and J ends, which lost 3 bases and 6 bases, there was a span of 13 bases. Germline assignment: CDR1 LGHDT and CDR2 YNNKEL (reference sequence). The DNA for the CDR3 is TGTGCCAGCAGCCAGAACGAGGGTCTGGATACGCAGTATTTT. Its protein is CASSQNEGLDTQYF.

The sample holds one count of this clone. This sequence joins TRBV15 and TRBJ1-1; 7 nucleotides line up with TRBD1. The CDR3 contains 14 residues. Losses at the gene ends were 5 bases for V and 1 base for J; bases not matched to a gene: 4. Germline lookup yields CDR1 LNHNV and CDR2 YYDKDF (reference sequence). CDR3 protein: CATSWGQKNTEAFF. CDR3 coding DNA: TGTGCCACCAGCTGGGGACAGAAGAACACTGAAGCTTTCTTT.

This rearrangement joins TRBV24-1 to TRBJ1-1; 8 bases match TRBD1. V shed 7 bases and J 5 bases; nucleotides not matched to a gene: 8. CDR1 and CDR2 (germline): KGHDR, SFDVKD. CDR3 size: 14 residues. The CDR3 DNA is TGTGCCACCAGGGCAGGGGGCCGGTCTACTGAAGCTTTCTTT. It is translated as CATRAGGRSTEAFF.

This chain links TRBV6-5 with TRBJ1-2; 8 bases are a match to TRBD1. Germline V gene sequence: CDR1 MNHEY, CDR2 SVGAGI. The trim removed 6 bases at V and 7 bases at J, leaving 7 bases unmatched. This CDR3 spans 13 amino acids. CDR3: CASRDQGALGYTF. The CDR3 DNA follows: TGTGCCAGCAGGGACCAGGGGGCGCTTGGCTACACCTTC.

This clone has only one observation. The chain carries TRBV7-9 and TRBJ1-2; 9 nucleotides line up with TRBD1. The length of the CDR3 is 13 residues. Germline V gene lookup returns CDR1 SEHNR and CDR2 FQNEAQ (reference sequence). Trimming cost V 3 bases and J 6 bases; bases outside gene matches: 2. CDR3 nucleotides: TGTGCCAGCAGCTTGACAGGGGGGGATGGCTACACCTTC. It translates to CASSLTGGDGYTF.

A single count supports this clone. In DNA form, the CDR3 reads TGTGCCAGCAGTAAGGGGCGTACTAATGAAAAACTGTTTTTT. This encodes CASSKGRTNEKLFF. The rearrangement uses TRBV28 and TRBJ1-4; D may be TRBD1 (5 bases). Per the germline V gene, CDR1 is MDHEN and CDR2 is SYDVKM. The V and J ends lost 5 bases and 2 bases respectively, with 9 bases between them. The CDR3 is made up of 14 amino acids.

This rearrangement joins TRBV5-1 to TRBJ2-1, with a possible D match to TRBD1 (7 bases). Germline V lookup: CDR1 SGHRS, CDR2 YFSETQ. V was clipped by 4 bases and J by 8 bases, with 16 bases between them. The CDR3 is 14 residues long. The CDR3 nucleotides are TGCGCCAGCAGCCTGGGAGGAGACAGGGATGAGCAGTTCTTC. Protein sequence: CASSLGGDRDEQFF.

The chain has TRBV18 and TRBJ1-6; D gene ambiguous. V dropped 1 base and J dropped 9 bases, with 13 bases sitting between them. Germline CDR1 KGHSH, CDR2 LQKENI. The CDR3 is 15 residues long. The CDR3 loop reads CASSPQEGRTSPLHF. Written as DNA, the CDR3 is TGTGCCAGCTCACCACAGGAGGGTAGGACTTCACCCCTCCACTTT. Variable domain in full (rest from reference TRBV18 and TRBJ1-6): NAGVMQNPRHLVRRRGQEARLRCSPMKGHSHVYWYRQLPEEGLKFMVYLQKENIIDESGMPKERFSAEFPKEGPSILRIQQVVRGDSAAYFCASSPQEGRTSPLHFGNGTRLTVT.

The genes are TRBV6-6 and TRBJ1-3, with 7 positions matching TRBD1. The germline gives CDR1 MNHNY, CDR2 SVGAGI (reference sequence). Trimming at V came to 6 bases and at J to 4 bases, leaving 6 bases not matched to a gene. This CDR3 is 14 amino acids long. Written as DNA, the CDR3 is TGTGCCAGCAGAACAGGGGTTGACGGAAACACCATATATTTT. Protein product: CASRTGVDGNTIYF.

The gene calls are TRBV4-2 and TRBJ2-3, with 14 nucleotides matching TRBD2. Looked up from germline, CDR1 is LGHNA and CDR2 is YNFKEQ. This CDR3 region has 17 residues. The V gene end was trimmed by 1 base and the J gene end by 10 bases; junction bases not matched to a gene: 10. CDR3 DNA sequence: TGTGCCAGCAGCCAAGCCGGGACTAGCGGGGGAACAGGATCGCAGTATTTT. This translates into CASSQAGTSGGTGSQYF.

CDR3 amino acids: CASSPLRASSNYGYTF. The CDR3, as DNA: TGTGCCAGCAGTCCACTCAGGGCCTCTTCTAACTATGGCTACACCTTC. The chain joins TRBV28 to TRBJ1-2; D possibly corresponds to TRBD1 (5 bases). The CDR3 is 16 residues long. Trimming shortened V by 5 bases and J by 0 bases, and 16 bases separated the two germline ends. Germline values: CDR1 MDHEN, CDR2 SYDVKM.

The chain combines TRBV7-9 with TRBJ1-2, with 8 bases matching TRBD1. Germline CDR1 reads SEHNR; CDR2 reads FQNEAQ (reference sequence). The V segment lost 1 base and the J segment 6 bases; nucleotides outside the gene matches: 10. The CDR3 is 16 residues long. CDR3 in amino acids: CASSLDGTGHADGYTF. CDR3 nucleotide sequence: TGTGCCAGCAGCTTAGATGGGACAGGCCATGCGGATGGCTACACCTTC.

The chain recombines TRBV6-5 with TRBJ1-1, with D tentatively TRBD1 (6 bases). The CDR3 covers 15 residues. The V gene lost 7 bases and the J gene lost 0 bases, with 15 bases spanning the gap. Germline CDR1 reads MNHEY; CDR2 reads SVGAGI. The CDR3 loop is CASTQGSFMNTEAFF. CDR3 DNA: TGTGCCAGCACTCAGGGGAGTTTCATGAACACTGAAGCTTTCTTT.

A few counts support this clone. The rearrangement joins TRBV6-6 to TRBJ1-4; 7 bases agree with TRBD1. CDR3 length: 14 amino acids. The V gene end was trimmed by 5 bases and the J gene end by 8 bases; junction bases not matched to a gene: 8. Germline CDR1 is MNHNY and CDR2 is SVGAGI (reference sequence). The CDR3 coding sequence is TGTGCCAGCAGTACCCGGGACAGTGTGGAAAAACTGTTTTTT. Amino acid sequence: CASSTRDSVEKLFF.

This clone was recorded only once. The CDR3 spells CASSQPQGGRAEAFF. The CDR3 DNA reads TGTGCCAGCAGCCAACCCCAAGGGGGAAGGGCTGAAGCTTTCTTT. The chain links TRBV4-2 to TRBJ1-1; D might be TRBD1 (6 bases). With 2 bases removed from V and 6 bases from J, the gap between germline ends came to 16 bases. Germline V gives CDR1 LGHNA, CDR2 YNFKEQ. The CDR3 sequence is 15 residues long.

J is TRBJ1-2 and V is TRBV29-1; D not resolved. V was shortened by 1 base and J by 4 bases, with 13 bases between the two germline ends. The CDR3 totals 14 residues. The germline gives CDR1 SQVTM, CDR2 ANQGSEA. The CDR3 DNA is TGCAGCGTTGAAGGGCAGGTCCCCCTCTATGGCTACACCTTC. This codes for CSVEGQVPLYGYTF.

The chain joins TRBV11-1 to TRBJ2-5; D is possibly TRBD1 (6 bases). Trimming shortened V by 0 bases and J by 3 bases, and 8 bases separated the two germline ends. This CDR3 has 14 amino acids. CDR1 is SGHAT and CDR2 is FQDESV in the germline V gene (reference sequence). The CDR3 sequence is CASSLAWTEETQYF. The CDR3 coding sequence is TGTGCCAGCAGCTTAGCGTGGACAGAAGAGACCCAGTACTTC.

The V gene is TRBV4-1, the J gene TRBJ2-3; no firm D call. There are 15 residues in the CDR3. V lost 1 base and J lost 0, with 8 bases in between. Germline V gene sequence: CDR1 MGHRA, CDR2 YSYEKL. This CDR3 is CASSQGLTSTDTQYF. The CDR3 bases are TGCGCCAGCAGCCAAGGTTTGACTAGCACAGATACGCAGTATTTT.

The V call is TRBV28, the J call TRBJ1-5, with D unresolved. There are 13 residues in the CDR3. Germline-derived CDR1 and CDR2 are MDHEN and SYDVKM. Deletions cut 7 bases from V and 2 bases from J, with 9 bases between. CDR3 loop: CASTILGNQPQHF. CDR3 in DNA: TGTGCCAGCACGATACTGGGCAATCAGCCCCAGCATTTT.

The chain recombines TRBV3-1 (or the pseudogene TRBV3-2) with TRBJ2-3, with TRBD2 identical over 9 bases. In germline, CDR1 is LGHDT, CDR2 YNNKEL (reference sequence). With V trimmed by 3 bases and J by 5 bases, 3 bases remained unmatched. This CDR3 is 14 amino acids long. The CDR3 here is CASSQRGGQDTQYF. CDR3 in DNA: TGTGCCAGCAGCCAGCGGGGGGGCCAAGATACGCAGTATTTT.

V gene TRBV3-1 (or the pseudogene TRBV3-2) combines with J gene TRBJ1-6; 7 bases fit TRBD1. The germline gives CDR1 LGHDT, CDR2 YNNKEL (reference sequence). Unmatched junction bases numbered 8, after V lost 6 bases and J lost 9 bases. The CDR3 runs 14 residues. The CDR3 sequence: CASRSTGFSSPLHF. In DNA, the CDR3 is TGTGCCAGCAGGTCGACAGGGTTTAGTTCACCCCTCCACTTT.

J is TRBJ1-3 and V is TRBV19; D possibly corresponds to TRBD1 (6 bases). Germline V gene data show CDR1 as LNHDA and CDR2 as SQIVND (reference sequence). This CDR3 has 14 residues. With 7 bases removed from V and 3 bases from J, the gap between germline ends came to 13 bases. As DNA, the CDR3 is TGTGCCAGTATGAGAACAGGGCTTGGAAACACCATATATTTT. This encodes CASMRTGLGNTIYF. Full variable domain (missing parts from reference TRBV19 and TRBJ1-3): DGGITQSPKYLFRKEGQNVTLSCEQNLNHDAMYWYRQDPGQGLRLIYYSQIVNDFQKGDIAEGYSVSREKKESFPLTVTSAQKNPTAFYLCASMRTGLGNTIYFGEGSWLTVV.